Given below is one TCR beta chain in context. Its specificity is unknown. The data were taken from a study of yellow fever vaccine responses in identical twins. V was shortened by 6 bases and J by 3 bases, with 12 bases between the two germline ends. Germline V lookup: CDR1 SGHRS, CDR2 YFSETQ. The CDR3 length is 13 residues. Study observations and caveats: Twin vaccine T cell responses reportedly seemed partly convergent, partly personalized.

TCRdb reanalysed the RT-PCR reads using MiXCR and keeps one entry per CDR3 protein. Here the sample spans some 23,000 distinct CDR3 sequences, over 70% being singletons. The chain uses TRBV5-1 and TRBJ1-1; D is ambiguous. The material sequenced was T cells from blood (PBMCs), unsorted or a sorted subset (not recorded which), taken before or after yellow fever vaccination (not recorded which). This clonotype was sampled from a woman in her late teens or twenties who received the yellow fever vaccine. The chain's CDR3 is CASMYSMDTEAFF. The CDR3 coding sequence is TGCGCCAGCATGTATTCCATGGACACTGAAGCTTTCTTT.